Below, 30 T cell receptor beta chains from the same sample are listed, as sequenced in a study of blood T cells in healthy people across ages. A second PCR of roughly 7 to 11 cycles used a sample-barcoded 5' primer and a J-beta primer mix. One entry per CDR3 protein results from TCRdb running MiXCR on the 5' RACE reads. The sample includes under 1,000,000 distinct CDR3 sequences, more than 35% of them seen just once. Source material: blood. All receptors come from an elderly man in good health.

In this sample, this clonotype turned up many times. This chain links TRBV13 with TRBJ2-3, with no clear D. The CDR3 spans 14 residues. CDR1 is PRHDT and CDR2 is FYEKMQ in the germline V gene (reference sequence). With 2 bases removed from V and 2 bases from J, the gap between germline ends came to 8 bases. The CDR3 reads CASSLPSHTDTQYF. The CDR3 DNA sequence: TGTGCCAGCAGCTTACCTTCCCACACAGATACGCAGTATTTT.

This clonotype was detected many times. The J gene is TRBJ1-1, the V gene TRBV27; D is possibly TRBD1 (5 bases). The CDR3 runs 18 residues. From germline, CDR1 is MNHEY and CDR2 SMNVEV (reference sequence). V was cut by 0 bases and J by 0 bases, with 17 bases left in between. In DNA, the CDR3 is TGTGCCAGCAGTTTATCTGGGCGTCCCGGGGGAATGAACACTGAAGCTTTCTTT. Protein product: CASSLSGRPGGMNTEAFF.

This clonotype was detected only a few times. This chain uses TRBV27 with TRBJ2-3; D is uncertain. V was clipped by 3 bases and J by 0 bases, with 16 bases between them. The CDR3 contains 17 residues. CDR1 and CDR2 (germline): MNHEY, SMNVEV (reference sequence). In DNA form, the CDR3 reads TGTGCCAGCAGTTTTAATCCCAACAGCTTTAGCACAGATACGCAGTATTTT. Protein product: CASSFNPNSFSTDTQYF.

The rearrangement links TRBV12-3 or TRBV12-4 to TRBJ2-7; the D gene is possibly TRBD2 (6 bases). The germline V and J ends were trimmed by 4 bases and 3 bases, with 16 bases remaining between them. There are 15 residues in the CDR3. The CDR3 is CASSYYRGYHYEQYF. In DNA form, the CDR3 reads TGTGCCAGCAGTTACTACCGGGGGTACCACTACGAGCAGTACTTC.

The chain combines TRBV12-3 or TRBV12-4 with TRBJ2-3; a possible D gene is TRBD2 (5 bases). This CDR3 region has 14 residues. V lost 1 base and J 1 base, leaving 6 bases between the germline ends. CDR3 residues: CASSLGGCTDTQYF. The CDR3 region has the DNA TGTGCCAGCAGTTTAGGCGGGTGCACAGATACGCAGTATTTT.

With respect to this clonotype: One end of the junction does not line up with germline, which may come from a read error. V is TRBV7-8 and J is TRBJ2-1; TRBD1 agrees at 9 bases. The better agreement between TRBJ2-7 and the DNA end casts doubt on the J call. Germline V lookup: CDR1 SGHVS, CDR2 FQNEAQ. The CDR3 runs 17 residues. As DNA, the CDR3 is TGTGCCGGCAGCTTATGGGGACAGGGTAGCTCCTACAATGAGCAGTACTTC. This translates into CAGSLWGQGSSYNEQYF.

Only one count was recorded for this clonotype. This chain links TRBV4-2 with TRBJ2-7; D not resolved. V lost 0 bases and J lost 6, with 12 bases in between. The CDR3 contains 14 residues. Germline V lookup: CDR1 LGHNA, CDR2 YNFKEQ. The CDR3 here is CASSQDAGFSEQYF. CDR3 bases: TGTGCCAGCAGCCAAGATGCTGGCTTCTCCGAGCAGTACTTC.

CDR3 loop: CATSRGGATRETQYF. CDR3 sequence (DNA): TGTGCCACCAGCAGAGGAGGGGCCACACGAGAGACCCAGTACTTC. The chain is built from TRBV15 and TRBJ2-7, with D perhaps TRBD1 or TRBD2 (5 bases each). The last part of the DNA fits TRBJ2-5 better; the J call may be wrong. The CDR3 loop spans 15 amino acids. Germline CDR1 and CDR2: LNHNV and YYDKDF (reference sequence).

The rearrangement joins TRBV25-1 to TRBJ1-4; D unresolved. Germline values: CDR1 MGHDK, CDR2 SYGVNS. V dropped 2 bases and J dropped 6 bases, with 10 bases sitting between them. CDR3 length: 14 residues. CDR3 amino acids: CASSEARGDEKLFF. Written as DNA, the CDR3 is TGTGCCAGCAGTGAAGCAAGAGGAGATGAAAAACTGTTTTTT.

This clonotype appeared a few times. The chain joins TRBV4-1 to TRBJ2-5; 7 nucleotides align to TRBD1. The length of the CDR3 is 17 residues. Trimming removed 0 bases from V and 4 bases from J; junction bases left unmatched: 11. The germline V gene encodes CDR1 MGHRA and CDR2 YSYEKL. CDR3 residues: CASSQDQGEVVTETQYF. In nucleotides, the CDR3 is TGCGCCAGCAGCCAAGACCAGGGGGAAGTGGTAACAGAGACCCAGTACTTC.

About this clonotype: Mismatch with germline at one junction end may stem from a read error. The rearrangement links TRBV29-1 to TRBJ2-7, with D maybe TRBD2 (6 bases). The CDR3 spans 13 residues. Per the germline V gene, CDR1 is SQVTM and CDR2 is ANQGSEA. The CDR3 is CSAGHGSAYVQYF. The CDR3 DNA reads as TGCAGCGCCGGACACGGGAGTGCCTACGTGCAGTACTTC.

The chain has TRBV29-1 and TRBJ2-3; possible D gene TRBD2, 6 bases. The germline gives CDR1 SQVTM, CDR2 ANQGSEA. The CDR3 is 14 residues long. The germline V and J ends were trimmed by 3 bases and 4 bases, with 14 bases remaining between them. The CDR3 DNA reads TGCAGCGTTGAGCTTGGGGGGACCGCAGATACGCAGTATTTT. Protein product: CSVELGGTADTQYF.

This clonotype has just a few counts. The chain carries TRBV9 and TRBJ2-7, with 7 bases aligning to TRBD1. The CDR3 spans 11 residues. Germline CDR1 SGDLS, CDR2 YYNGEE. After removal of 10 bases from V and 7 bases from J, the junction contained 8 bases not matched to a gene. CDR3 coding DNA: TGTGCCCCCCAGGGGGTAAGGGAGCAGTACTTC. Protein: CAPQGVREQYF.

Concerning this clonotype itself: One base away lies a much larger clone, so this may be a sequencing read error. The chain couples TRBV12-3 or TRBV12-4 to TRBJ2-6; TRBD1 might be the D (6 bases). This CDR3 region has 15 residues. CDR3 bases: TGTGCCAGCAGCACTTACAGGGCTGGGACCAACGTCCTGACTTTC. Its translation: CASSTYRAGTNVLTF.

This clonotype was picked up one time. This CDR3 is CAIMSGVSYNEQFF. The CDR3 coding sequence is TGTGCCATCATGAGCGGGGTCTCCTACAATGAGCAGTTCTTC. V is TRBV10-3 and J is TRBJ2-1, with 7 bases that match TRBD2. Germline assignment: CDR1 ENHRY and CDR2 SYGVKD. The ends lost 7 bases at V and 0 bases at J; junction bases unmatched: 3. The CDR3 is 14 amino acids.

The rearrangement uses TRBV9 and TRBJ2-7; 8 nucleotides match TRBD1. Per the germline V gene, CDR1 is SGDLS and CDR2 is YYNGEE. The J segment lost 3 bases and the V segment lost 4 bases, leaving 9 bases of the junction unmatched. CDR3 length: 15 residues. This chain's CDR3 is CASSPQDRVFYEQYF. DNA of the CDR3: TGTGCCAGCAGCCCCCAGGACAGGGTTTTCTACGAGCAGTACTTC.

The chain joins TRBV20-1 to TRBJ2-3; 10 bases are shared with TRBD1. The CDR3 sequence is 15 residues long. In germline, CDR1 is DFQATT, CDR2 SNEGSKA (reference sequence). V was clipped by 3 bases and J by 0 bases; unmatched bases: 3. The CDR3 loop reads CSASRTGGSTDTQYF. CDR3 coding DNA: TGCAGTGCTAGTCGGACAGGGGGAAGCACAGATACGCAGTATTTT.

CDR3 region: CASSHRRRSYNEQFF. The CDR3 DNA reads as TGTGCCAGCAGCCACCGACGGAGGTCCTACAATGAGCAGTTCTTC. This sequence joins TRBV13 and TRBJ2-1; D perhaps matches TRBD2 (5 bases). The CDR3 covers 15 residues. Germline V gene lookup returns CDR1 PRHDT and CDR2 FYEKMQ (reference sequence). Trimming shortened V by 5 bases and J by 1 base, and 12 bases separated the two germline ends.

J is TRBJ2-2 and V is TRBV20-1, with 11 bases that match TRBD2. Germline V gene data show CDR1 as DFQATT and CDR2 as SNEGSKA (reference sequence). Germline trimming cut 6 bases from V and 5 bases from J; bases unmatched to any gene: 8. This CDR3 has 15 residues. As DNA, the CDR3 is TGCAGTGCAACTAGCGGGAGAAAGGGGACCGGGGAGCTGTTTTTT. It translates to CSATSGRKGTGELFF.

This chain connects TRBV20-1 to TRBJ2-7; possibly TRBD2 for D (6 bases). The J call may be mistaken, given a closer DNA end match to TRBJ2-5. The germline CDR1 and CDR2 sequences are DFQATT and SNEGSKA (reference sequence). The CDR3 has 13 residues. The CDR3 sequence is CSAPSMAGQTQYF. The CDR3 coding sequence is TGCAGTGCTCCCTCGATGGCGGGGCAGACCCAGTACTTC.

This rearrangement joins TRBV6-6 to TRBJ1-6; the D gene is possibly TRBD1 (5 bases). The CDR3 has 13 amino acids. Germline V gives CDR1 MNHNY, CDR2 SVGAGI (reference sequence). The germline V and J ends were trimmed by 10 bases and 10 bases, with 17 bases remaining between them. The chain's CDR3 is CAITEGYRSPLHF. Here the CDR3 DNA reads TGTGCCATAACCGAGGGGTATAGATCACCCCTCCACTTT.

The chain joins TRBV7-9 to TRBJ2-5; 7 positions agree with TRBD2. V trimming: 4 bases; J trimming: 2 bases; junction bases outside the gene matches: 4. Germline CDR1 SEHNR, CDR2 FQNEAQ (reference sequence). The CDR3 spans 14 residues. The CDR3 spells CASSSRAGQETQYF. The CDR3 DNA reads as TGTGCCAGCAGCTCCCGAGCGGGACAAGAGACCCAGTACTTC.

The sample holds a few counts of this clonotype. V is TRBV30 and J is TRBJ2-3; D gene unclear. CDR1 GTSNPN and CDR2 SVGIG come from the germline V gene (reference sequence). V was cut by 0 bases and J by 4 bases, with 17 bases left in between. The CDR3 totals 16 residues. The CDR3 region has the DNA TGTGCCTGGAGTGTACAAGGTATGCAGAGACCAGATACGCAGTATTTT. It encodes CAWSVQGMQRPDTQYF.

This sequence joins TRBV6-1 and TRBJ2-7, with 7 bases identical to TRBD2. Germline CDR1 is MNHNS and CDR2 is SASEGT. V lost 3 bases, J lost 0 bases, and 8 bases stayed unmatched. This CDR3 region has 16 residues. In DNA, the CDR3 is TGTGCCAGCAGTGACCCGGGGGGTTCCAGCTCCTACGAGCAGTACTTC. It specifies CASSDPGGSSSYEQYF.

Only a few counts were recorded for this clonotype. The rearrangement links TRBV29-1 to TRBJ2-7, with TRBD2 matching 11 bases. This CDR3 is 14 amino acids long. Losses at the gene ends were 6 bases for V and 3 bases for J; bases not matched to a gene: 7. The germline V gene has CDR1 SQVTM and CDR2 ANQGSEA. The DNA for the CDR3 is TGCAGCGTCTCCGGGACTAGCGGATTCTACGAGCAGTACTTC. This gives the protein CSVSGTSGFYEQYF.

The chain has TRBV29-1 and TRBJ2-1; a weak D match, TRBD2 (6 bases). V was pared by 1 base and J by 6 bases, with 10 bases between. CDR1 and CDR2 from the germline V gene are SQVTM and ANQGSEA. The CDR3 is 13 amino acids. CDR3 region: CSVEVGGSNEQFF. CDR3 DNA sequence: TGCAGCGTTGAAGTCGGGGGTAGCAATGAGCAGTTCTTC.

DNA for the CDR3: TGTGCCAGCGGCGCAATCCCCCGGGACAATTCCTACGAGCAGTACTTC. Translated: CASGAIPRDNSYEQYF. The chain couples TRBV25-1 to TRBJ2-5; TRBD1 is a possible D gene (6 bases). The J call is doubtful: the DNA matches TRBJ2-7 better. The germline V gene has CDR1 MGHDK and CDR2 SYGVNS. CDR3 length equals 16 residues.

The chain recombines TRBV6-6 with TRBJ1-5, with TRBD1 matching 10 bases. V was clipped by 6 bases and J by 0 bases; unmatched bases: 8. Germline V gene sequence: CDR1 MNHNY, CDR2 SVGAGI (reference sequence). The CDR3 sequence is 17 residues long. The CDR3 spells CASSSRDRGLSNQPQHF. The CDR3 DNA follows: TGTGCCAGCAGCTCACGGGACAGGGGACTTAGCAATCAGCCCCAGCATTTT.

This CDR3 reads CASSLGQGDTQYF. CDR3 nucleotides: TGTGCCAGCAGCTTAGGACAAGGAGATACGCAGTATTTT. The chain links TRBV7-7 to TRBJ2-3; D is unclear. The V gene lost 1 base and the J gene lost 5 bases, with 7 bases spanning the gap. This CDR3 comprises 13 residues. Germline values: CDR1 SSHAT, CDR2 FNYEAQ (reference sequence).

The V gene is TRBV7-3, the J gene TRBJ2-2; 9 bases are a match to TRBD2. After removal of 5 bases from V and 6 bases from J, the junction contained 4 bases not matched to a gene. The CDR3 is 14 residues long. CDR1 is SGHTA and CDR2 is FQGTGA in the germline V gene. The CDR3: CASSPLAGAGELFF. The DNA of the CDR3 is TGTGCCAGCAGCCCATTAGCGGGAGCCGGGGAGCTGTTTTTT.